A single sample is the source of the 21 T cell receptor beta chains below, sequenced in a study of blood T cell repertoires in COVID-19. Profiled with immunoSEQ multiplex PCR; TCRdb holds only in-frame clones, not every one. This sample has approximately 33,000 clones, with about 88% found just once. Sequencing used peripheral blood. The receptors originated from a man in his 70s with acute or convalescent COVID-19.

Concerning this clone: Other DNA sequences within the sample encode an identical CDR3. The chain carries TRBV9 and TRBJ2-5, with 9 bases fitting TRBD1. The CDR3 contains 17 residues. Trimming took 2 bases from V and 5 from J; bases not matched to a gene: 13. The germline gives CDR1 SGDLS, CDR2 YYNGEE. CDR3: CASSVGTGNLLGETQYF. The CDR3 DNA follows: TGTGCCAGCAGCGTGGGGACAGGGAATCTCTTGGGGGAGACCCAGTACTTC. The full variable domain, its missing parts supplied by reference TRBV9 and TRBJ2-5, is DSGVTQTPKHLITATGQRVTLRCSPRSGDLSVYWYQQSLDQGLQFLIQYYNGEERAKGNILERFSAQQFPDLHSELNLSSLELGDSALYFCASSVGTGNLLGETQYFGPGTRLLVL.

The chain uses TRBV19 and TRBJ1-5; TRBD1 matches at 8 bases. Germline V lookup: CDR1 LNHDA, CDR2 SQIVND (reference sequence). The CDR3 length is 16 residues. Unmatched junction bases numbered 3, after V lost 1 base and J lost 1 base. The CDR3 reads CASSIVRGQSNQPQHF. The CDR3 region has the DNA TGTGCCAGTAGTATAGTCAGGGGGCAGAGCAATCAGCCCCAGCATTTT.

The rearrangement joins TRBV6-6 to TRBJ2-2; D unresolved. The germline V gene encodes CDR1 MNHNY and CDR2 SVGAGI (reference sequence). The CDR3 has 12 amino acids. V was clipped by 6 bases and J by 1 base, with 3 bases between them. The CDR3 DNA reads as TGTGCCAGCAGCCTGAACACCGGGGAGCTGTTTTTT. Amino acids: CASSLNTGELFF.

The V gene is TRBV11-2, the J gene TRBJ2-5; D remains ambiguous. From germline, CDR1 is SGHAT and CDR2 FQNNGV. The germline V and J ends were trimmed by 1 base and 1 base, with 7 bases remaining between them. The CDR3 is 14 residues long. The CDR3 sequence: CASSLAPVQETQYF. The CDR3 region has the DNA TGTGCCAGCAGCTTAGCCCCCGTCCAAGAGACCCAGTACTTC. The full variable domain, rest sourced from reference TRBV11-2 and TRBJ2-5, is EAGVAQSPRYKIIEKRQSVAFWCNPISGHATLYWYQQILGQGPKLLIQFQNNGVVDDSQLPKDRFSAERLKGVDSTLKIQPAKLEDSAVYLCASSLAPVQETQYFGPGTRLLVL.

V and J are TRBV5-4 and TRBJ2-3; a possible D gene is TRBD2 (6 bases). The CDR3 covers 14 residues. The V gene's germline CDR1 is SGHNT and CDR2 YYREEE (reference sequence). Trimming removed 4 bases from V and 3 bases from J, with 12 bases in between. CDR3 nucleotides: TGTGCCAGCAGCCCTACGACTAGTACAGATACGCAGTATTTT. This sequence encodes CASSPTTSTDTQYF.

V usage is TRBV7-2 and J usage is TRBJ2-7; D call uncertain. CDR3 length equals 14 residues. Germline CDR1 and CDR2: SGHTA and FQGNSA. Trimming took off 2 bases at V and 1 base at J, with 9 bases between the two ends. The CDR3 nucleotides read TGTGCCAGCAGCTTAATGTTAAATTCCTACGAGCAGTACTTC. The encoded protein is CASSLMLNSYEQYF. Combining the CDR3 with reference TRBV7-2 and TRBJ2-7 gives the whole variable domain GAGVSQSPSNKVTEKGKDVELRCDPISGHTALYWYRQSLGQGLEFLIYFQGNSAPDKSGLPSDRFSAERTGGSVSTLTIQRTQQEDSAVYLCASSLMLNSYEQYFGPGTRLTVT.

The genes are TRBV5-4 and TRBJ2-2; 7 bases agree with TRBD2. Germline loops: CDR1 SGHNT, CDR2 YYREEE (reference sequence). CDR3 size: 17 residues. With 0 bases clipped from V and 1 base from J, the junction kept 6 bases outside the gene matches. CDR3 sequence reads: CASSLVGRDLNTGELFF. The CDR3 bases are TGTGCCAGCAGCTTGGTTGGGAGGGACCTGAACACCGGGGAGCTGTTTTTT.

The chain recombines TRBV6-5 with TRBJ1-1, with D possibly TRBD1 on 5 matching bases. The ends were cut back, 5 bases at V and 7 bases at J, with 14 bases in the middle. Germline CDR1 and CDR2: MNHEY and SVGAGI. The CDR3 totals 13 residues. This CDR3 is CASSPRGRIEAFF. CDR3 in DNA: TGTGCCAGCAGTCCCCGGGGGAGGATTGAAGCTTTCTTT.

This chain connects TRBV7-6 to TRBJ2-7, with D possibly TRBD1 on 6 matching bases. Germline CDR1 and CDR2: SGHVS and FNYEAQ. The CDR3 is 16 amino acids. Between the trimmed V and J ends, which lost 1 base and 2 bases, there was a span of 15 bases. For the CDR3, the DNA is TGTGCCAGCAGCTTAGGCCAAGGGGGTGAAACCTACGAGCAGTACTTC. Residues: CASSLGQGGETYEQYF.

The chain recombines TRBV14 with TRBJ2-5; a possible D gene is TRBD1 (5 bases). The CDR3 is made up of 15 amino acids. The V and J ends lost 0 bases and 5 bases respectively, with 13 bases between them. The V gene's germline CDR1 is SGHDN and CDR2 FVKESK. DNA for the CDR3: TGTGCCAGCAGCCAAGAGCTGGGGCTGGGGGAGACCCAGTACTTC. Translating gives CASSQELGLGETQYF.

The chain recombines TRBV7-9 with TRBJ2-1, with 11 bases lining up with TRBD2. Germline CDR1 SEHNR, CDR2 FQNEAQ (reference sequence). The CDR3 extends over 16 amino acids. The V and J ends lost 1 base and 9 bases, in that order; junction bases with no gene match: 8. The CDR3 DNA reads as TGTGCCAGCAGCTTAGATCTAGCGGGAGGCTTCGGTGAGCAGTTCTTC. As protein: CASSLDLAGGFGEQFF.

The sample holds one count of this clone. The rearrangement links TRBV7-3 to TRBJ1-1; 7 bases match TRBD1. The V and J ends lost 5 bases and 2 bases, in that order; junction bases with no gene match: 5. This CDR3 is 14 amino acids long. Germline assignment: CDR1 SGHTA and CDR2 FQGTGA. CDR3 residues: CASSTTGLNTEAFF. Here the CDR3 DNA reads TGTGCCAGCAGCACGACAGGGTTAAACACTGAAGCTTTCTTT.

The chain recombines TRBV7-9 with TRBJ2-1; TRBD2 matches at 11 bases. Per the germline V gene, CDR1 is SEHNR and CDR2 is FQNEAQ (reference sequence). The CDR3 length is 16 residues. The trim removed 4 bases at V and 8 bases at J, leaving 10 bases unmatched. Here the CDR3 reads CASSSSASGGRDEQFF. In nucleotides, the CDR3 is TGTGCCAGCAGCTCCTCCGCTAGCGGGGGGAGGGATGAGCAGTTCTTC.

V gene TRBV7-2 combines with J gene TRBJ2-7; D is perhaps TRBD1 (6 bases). This CDR3 is built from 15 residues. CDR1 and CDR2 from the germline V gene are SGHTA and FQGNSA. The V end lost 2 bases, the J end lost 6 bases, and 17 bases lay between the germline ends. CDR3 protein: CASSLFGVQGREQYF. For the CDR3, the DNA is TGTGCCAGCAGCTTATTCGGCGTACAGGGTCGCGAGCAGTACTTC. The full variable domain, in which reference TRBV7-2 and TRBJ2-7 provide the parts outside the CDR3, is GAGVSQSPSNKVTEKGKDVELRCDPISGHTALYWYRQSLGQGLEFLIYFQGNSAPDKSGLPSDRFSAERTGGSVSTLTIQRTQQEDSAVYLCASSLFGVQGREQYFGPGTRLTVT.

The chain carries TRBV7-2 and TRBJ2-7; D gene ambiguous. Per germline, CDR1 SGHTA and CDR2 FQGNSA. Trimming shortened V by 2 bases and J by 1 base, and 6 bases separated the two germline ends. CDR3 length: 13 residues. This CDR3 reads CASSLTLSYEQYF. The CDR3 region has the DNA TGTGCCAGCAGCTTAACTCTTTCCTACGAGCAGTACTTC.

The chain joins TRBV2 to TRBJ2-2; 9 nucleotides align to TRBD2. V dropped 5 bases and J dropped 2; count of bases not matched to a gene: 3. The CDR3 loop spans 15 amino acids. Germline CDR1 is SNHLY and CDR2 is FYNNEI. CDR3 sequence reads: CASSRTSANTGELFF. CDR3 coding DNA: TGTGCCAGCAGTAGGACTAGCGCCAACACCGGGGAGCTGTTTTTT. Together with reference TRBV2 and TRBJ2-2, the CDR3 gives the full variable domain: EPEVTQTPSHQVTQMGQEVILRCVPISNHLYFYWYRQILGQKVEFLVSFYNNEISEKSEIFDDQFSVERPDGSNFTLKIRSTKLEDSAMYFCASSRTSANTGELFFGEGSRLTVL.

CDR3 loop: CASSHRGSGNTIYF. CDR3 DNA: TGTGCCAGCAGTCACAGGGGTTCTGGAAACACCATATATTTT. V usage is TRBV28 and J usage is TRBJ1-3, with 7 nucleotides matching TRBD1. This CDR3 contains 14 residues. Germline values: CDR1 MDHEN, CDR2 SYDVKM. V trimming: 5 bases; J trimming: 1 base; junction bases outside the gene matches: 2.

The rearrangement uses TRBV7-9 and TRBJ2-7; D is unclear. Germline V lookup: CDR1 SEHNR, CDR2 FQNEAQ (reference sequence). The V end was cut by 1 base, the J end by 2 bases, with 9 bases between. The CDR3 has 14 amino acids. The CDR3, as DNA: TGTGCCAGCAGCTTAGAAGTCAGAACCTACGAGCAGTACTTC. Encoded protein: CASSLEVRTYEQYF.

V is TRBV19 and J is TRBJ1-3, with D perhaps TRBD1 (5 bases). This CDR3 spans 15 amino acids. Per the germline V gene, CDR1 is LNHDA and CDR2 is SQIVND (reference sequence). Trimming removed 7 bases at V and 2 bases at J, with 15 bases between. This CDR3 reads CASTKGRGTGNTIYF. In DNA, the CDR3 is TGTGCCAGTACAAAGGGTCGGGGGACTGGAAACACCATATATTTT.

The V gene is TRBV6-6, the J gene TRBJ1-4, with a weak D call TRBD1 (6 bases). Trimming stripped 4 bases from V and 12 bases from J, with 9 bases between. There are 11 residues in the CDR3. Germline lookup yields CDR1 MNHNY and CDR2 SVGAGI (reference sequence). Here the CDR3 DNA reads TGTGCCAGCAGTTTCGGGGGGCAACTGTTTTTT. Residues: CASSFGGQLFF.

The rearrangement links TRBV7-9 to TRBJ1-2, with 8 bases that match TRBD1. The CDR3 consists of 13 residues. The germline CDR1 and CDR2 sequences are SEHNR and FQNEAQ (reference sequence). Trimming cost V 6 bases and J 8 bases; bases outside gene matches: 8. CDR3 amino acids: CASRPRTGLGYTF. In DNA, the CDR3 is TGTGCCAGCAGACCACGGACAGGGCTCGGCTACACCTTC.